The rows below give T cell receptor beta chains drawn from one sample of a study of blood T cell repertoires in COVID-19. Profiling relied on immunoSEQ multiplex PCR, and the TCRdb table lists in-frame clones only, not all of them. The sample holds approximately 350,000 clones, 75% to 90% seen once. Input material: PBMCs or T cells enriched from blood (not recorded which). Source of these receptors: a woman aged 45-59 years who had recovered from COVID-19. CDR3s include the opening cysteine and the closing phenylalanine or tryptophan. D genes are given only for firm matches. Clone size appears in some rows only: once, few, many, or a class for an expanded clone.

v_gene	d_gene	abundance	j_gene	CDR3aa	CDR3nt
TRBV7-2	.	.	TRBJ1-5	CASSPRQFRDQPQHF	TGTGCCAGCAGCCCCCGACAGTTTCGGGATCAGCCCCAGCATTTT
TRBV28	TRBD2	.	TRBJ2-3	CASSLLAGTHTDTQYF	TGTGCCAGCAGTTTACTAGCGGGGACTCACACAGATACGCAGTATTTT
TRBV19	TRBD1	.	TRBJ2-3	CASTPQGASTDTQYF	TGTGCCAGTACGCCTCAGGGGGCGAGCACAGATACGCAGTATTTT
TRBV6-5	.	.	TRBJ1-3	CASRPDYSGNTIYF	TGTGCCAGCAGACCCGACTACTCTGGAAACACCATATATTTT
TRBV12-3/TRBV12-4	TRBD1	few	TRBJ1-6	CASSSQGATLHF	TGTGCCAGCAGTTCACAGGGGGCCACCCTCCACTTT
TRBV5-4	TRBD1	.	TRBJ1-2	CASSPKQGADYGYTF	TGTGCCAGCAGCCCCAAACAGGGGGCGGACTATGGCTACACCTTC
TRBV4-1	TRBD1	.	TRBJ1-3	CASSQVSDRLVGNTIYF	TGCGCCAGCAGCCAAGTTTCGGACAGGCTGGTAGGAAACACCATATATTTT
TRBV7-2	TRBD1	.	TRBJ2-2	CASSLAKTSTGAGELFF	TGTGCCAGCAGCTTAGCGAAGACTTCCACAGGGGCCGGGGAGCTGTTTTTT
TRBV6-5	.	.	TRBJ1-3	CASSLQRNTIYF	TGTGCCAGCAGCTTACAGCGAAACACCATATATTTT
TRBV7-9	.	many	TRBJ1-2	CASSPGGVDGYTF	TGTGCCAGCAGCCCCGGGGGGGTCGATGGCTACACCTTC
TRBV30	.	.	TRBJ2-3	CAWSVSGFGGDTQYF	TGTGCCTGGAGTGTCTCGGGGTTTGGCGGCGATACGCAGTATTTT
TRBV6-2/TRBV6-3	TRBD2	.	TRBJ2-1	CASSYPGFSGKNEQFF	TGTGCCAGCAGTTACCCAGGGTTTAGCGGGAAGAATGAGCAGTTCTTC
TRBV6-4	TRBD1	.	TRBJ1-1	CASSEGTGVLYTEAFF	TGTGCCAGCAGCGAAGGGACAGGGGTTTTGTACACTGAAGCTTTCTTT
TRBV7-2	TRBD1	.	TRBJ1-4	CASSPRTGTNEKLFF	TGTGCCAGCAGCCCTAGGACAGGGACGAATGAAAAACTGTTTTTT
TRBV7-2	TRBD1	.	TRBJ1-2	CASSTRDRALNYGYTF	TGTGCCAGCAGCACCCGGGACAGGGCACTTAACTATGGCTACACCTTC
TRBV4-3	TRBD1	.	TRBJ2-2	CASSPRDSSNTGELFF	TGCGCCAGCAGCCCAAGGGACAGCTCGAACACCGGGGAGCTGTTTTTT
TRBV4-1	.	.	TRBJ1-2	CASSKQGGDGGYTF	TGCGCCAGCAGCAAACAGGGTGGAGATGGGGGCTACACCTTC
TRBV30	.	.	TRBJ2-3	CAWSRPEGTQYF	TGTGCCTGGAGCCGCCCGGAGGGTACGCAGTATTTT
TRBV7-2	TRBD1	.	TRBJ1-6	CASSTQTGGNSPLHF	TGTGCCAGCAGCACACAGACAGGGGGAAATTCACCCCTCCACTTT
TRBV7-2	.	.	TRBJ2-6	CASSDRTASSGANVLTF	TGTGCCAGCAGCGACCGGACAGCGAGCTCTGGGGCCAACGTCCTGACTTTC
TRBV6-4	.	.	TRBJ2-3	CASTADTAPLLDTQYF	TGTGCCAGCACCGCCGATACCGCCCCACTACTGGATACGCAGTATTTT
TRBV4-1	.	.	TRBJ2-3	CASSQEAVIVSLTDTQYF	TGCGCCAGCAGCCAAGAAGCGGTTATAGTGTCGTTAACAGATACGCAGTATTTT
TRBV5-4	TRBD2	.	TRBJ2-5	CASSFPLAGETQYF	TGTGCCAGCAGCTTTCCACTAGCGGGAGAGACCCAGTACTTC
TRBV14	TRBD2	.	TRBJ2-1	CASSLAGGPYNEQFF	TGTGCCAGCAGCCTAGCGGGAGGCCCTTACAATGAGCAGTTCTTC
TRBV30	.	.	TRBJ2-2	CAWKRGELFF	TGTGCCTGGAAGAGAGGGGAGCTGTTTTTT
TRBV4-3	.	.	TRBJ1-3	CASSQDEPQISGNTIYF	TGCGCCAGCAGCCAAGACGAACCTCAGATCTCTGGAAACACCATATATTTT
TRBV12-5	.	few	TRBJ1-6	CASGQDRPGGSPLHF	TGTGCTAGTGGACAGGACCGCCCCGGGGGTTCACCCCTCCACTTT
TRBV4-3	.	.	TRBJ1-6	CASSQGGGGNSPLHF	TGCGCCAGCAGCCAAGGGGGGGGCGGGAATTCACCCCTCCACTTT
TRBV6-5	TRBD2	.	TRBJ2-3	CASSFFSGGGDTQYF	TGTGCCAGCAGCTTTTTTAGCGGGGGTGGGGATACGCAGTATTTT
TRBV19	.	.	TRBJ2-2	CASSILPLKPGPADPNTGELFF	TGTGCCAGTAGTATACTACCATTGAAACCAGGGCCCGCTGACCCGAACACCGGGGAGCTGTTTTTT
TRBV11-3	.	few	TRBJ2-3	CASSLAGGDTQYF	TGTGCCAGCAGCTTAGCTGGGGGGGATACGCAGTATTTT
TRBV9	TRBD1	.	TRBJ1-1	CASSATGTNTEAFF	TGTGCCAGCAGCGCGACAGGGACAAACACTGAAGCTTTCTTT
TRBV7-9	.	.	TRBJ2-6	CASSHSSGANVLTF	TGTGCCAGCAGCCACAGCTCTGGGGCCAACGTCCTGACTTTC
TRBV29-1	TRBD1	.	TRBJ1-2	CSSTGTGLWGYTF	TGCAGCTCCACCGGGACAGGCTTATGGGGCTACACCTTC
TRBV27	.	.	TRBJ2-1	CASSLWQGPNNEQFF	TGTGCCAGCAGTTTGTGGCAGGGTCCCAACAATGAGCAGTTCTTC
TRBV5-1	TRBD1	.	TRBJ1-2	CASSGQGGEGYTF	TGCGCCAGCAGCGGACAGGGGGGAGAAGGCTACACCTTC
TRBV9	.	.	TRBJ1-2	CASSVQGTYDGYTF	TGTGCCAGCAGCGTTCAGGGGACCTACGACGGCTACACCTTC
TRBV5-4	.	few	TRBJ1-1	CASSLVHGSTEAFF	TGTGCCAGCAGCTTGGTGCACGGGAGCACTGAAGCTTTCTTT
TRBV7-9	TRBD1	.	TRBJ1-2	CASGQGYGYTF	TGTGCCAGCGGACAGGGATATGGCTACACCTTC
TRBV7-9	.	.	TRBJ1-2	CASSLSGINYGYTF	TGTGCCAGCAGCTTATCAGGAATTAACTATGGCTACACCTTC
TRBV2	.	.	TRBJ2-6	CASSDDSGANVLTF	TGTGCCAGCAGTGATGACAGTGGGGCCAACGTCCTGACTTTC
TRBV5-6	.	.	TRBJ2-7	CASSLGQDSYEQYF	TGTGCCAGCAGCTTGGGGCAGGATTCCTACGAGCAGTACTTC
TRBV10-3	.	.	TRBJ2-7	CAISEGLGAEGEQYF	TGTGCCATCAGTGAAGGTTTGGGGGCTGAGGGCGAGCAGTACTTC
TRBV6-4	TRBD1	.	TRBJ2-1	CASSDSDRVKQFF	TGTGCCAGCAGTGACTCTGACAGGGTAAAGCAGTTCTTC
TRBV7-9	.	once	TRBJ1-2	CASSSQGTANYGYTF	TGTGCCAGCAGCTCCCAGGGAACAGCTAACTATGGCTACACCTTC
TRBV28	.	.	TRBJ1-3	CASSSLGPRNTIYF	TGTGCCAGCAGTTCCCTGGGCCCTAGAAACACCATATATTTT
TRBV5-1	.	.	TRBJ2-4	CASSPVQGAKNIQYF	TGCGCCAGCAGCCCCGTACAGGGAGCCAAAAACATTCAGTACTTC
TRBV6-5	.	.	TRBJ2-7	CASRPGTYEQYF	TGTGCCAGCCGCCCGGGGACCTACGAGCAGTACTTC
TRBV6-2/TRBV6-3	.	.	TRBJ2-1	CASSYRAPSYNEQFF	TGTGCCAGCAGTTACCGCGCCCCCTCCTACAATGAGCAGTTCTTC
TRBV4-2	TRBD2	many	TRBJ2-7	CASSQDIAGASYEQYF	TGTGCCAGCAGCCAAGACATAGCGGGAGCCTCCTACGAGCAGTACTTC
TRBV11-3	TRBD1	few	TRBJ2-1	CASSRTGGSEQFF	TGTGCCAGCAGCCGGACAGGGGGTAGTGAGCAGTTCTTC
TRBV11-1	.	.	TRBJ1-1	CASSLTEGQEAFF	TGTGCCAGCAGCTTAACTGAGGGCCAAGAAGCTTTCTTT